What follows are 29 T cell receptor beta chains derived from one specimen sequenced in a study of blood T cell repertoires in COVID-19. The protocol was immunoSEQ multiplex PCR, while the TCRdb copy is restricted to in-frame clones and leaves out a portion. The repertoire has 500,000 to 600,000 clones, less than 90% of them found once; the top ten carry 7.5% to 9.5%. The sequenced material came from peripheral blood. These receptors were taken from a woman in her forties or fifties with COVID-19, enrolled during active disease.

The chain is built from TRBV3-1 (or the pseudogene TRBV3-2) and TRBJ2-7; D is unclear. The CDR3 has 13 amino acids. Germline CDR1 and CDR2: LGHDT and YNNKEL (reference sequence). V lost 0 bases and J 4 bases, leaving 7 bases between the germline ends. The CDR3 protein is CASSQELQYEQYF. CDR3 bases: TGTGCCAGCAGCCAAGAGTTGCAGTACGAGCAGTACTTC.

The rearrangement links TRBV10-3 to TRBJ2-3; a possible D gene is TRBD2 (7 bases). This CDR3 has 15 amino acids. Per germline, CDR1 ENHRY and CDR2 SYGVKD. The germline V and J ends were trimmed by 7 bases and 1 base, with 15 bases remaining between them. The DNA of the CDR3 is TGTGCCATCACTCGAGGGGGGGCGGGCACAGATACGCAGTATTTT. Protein: CAITRGGAGTDTQYF.

The rearrangement uses TRBV6-5 and TRBJ1-5; D unclear. Trimming stripped 6 bases from V and 2 bases from J, with 14 bases between. This CDR3 contains 15 residues. Germline CDR1 is MNHEY and CDR2 is SVGAGI. The CDR3 reads CASRLTGRGNQPQHF. The DNA for the CDR3 is TGTGCCAGCAGACTGACGGGGAGGGGCAATCAGCCCCAGCATTTT.

This chain links TRBV5-6 with TRBJ1-6; 8 bases match TRBD1. Trimming at V came to 5 bases and at J to 7 bases, leaving 11 bases not matched to a gene. The CDR3 spans 16 residues. The V gene's germline CDR1 is SGHDT and CDR2 YYEEEE. CDR3 DNA: TGTGCCAGCAGTTATAATCAGGGGGCAATAAATTCACCCCTCCACTTT. Protein sequence: CASSYNQGAINSPLHF. Drawing the rest from reference TRBV5-6 and TRBJ1-6, the complete variable domain is DAGVTQSPTHLIKTRGQQVTLRCSPKSGHDTVSWYQQALGQGPQFIFQYYEEEERQRGNFPDRFSGHQFPNYSSELNVNALLLGDSALYLCASSYNQGAINSPLHFGNGTRLTVT.

V is TRBV29-1 and J is TRBJ2-3; D is ambiguous. CDR1 SQVTM and CDR2 ANQGSEA come from the germline V gene. The CDR3 is 15 residues long. Trimming stripped 1 base from V and 4 bases from J, with 15 bases between. The CDR3 region is CSVEGVEMKADTQYF. DNA of the CDR3: TGCAGCGTTGAAGGGGTGGAGATGAAGGCAGATACGCAGTATTTT.

This clone appeared a single time. The chain couples TRBV5-1 to TRBJ2-7, with 8 bases matching TRBD1. The germline V gene encodes CDR1 SGHRS and CDR2 YFSETQ. CDR3 size: 18 residues. V shed 3 bases, J shed 1 base, and the junction held 15 bases outside the gene matches. CDR3 DNA sequence: TGCGCCAGCAGCTCTCATAATTCCGGGACAGGTTCTTCCTACGAGCAGTACTTC. It yields the protein CASSSHNSGTGSSYEQYF.

With regard to this clone: The sample contains more than one DNA sequence encoding this CDR3. The chain joins TRBV7-9 to TRBJ1-3, with D tentatively TRBD1 (6 bases). V lost 1 base to trimming and J lost 2 bases, with 6 bases between them. The V gene's germline CDR1 is SEHNR and CDR2 FQNEAQ (reference sequence). The CDR3 runs 14 residues. Here the CDR3 DNA reads TGTGCCAGCAGCTTAGGGGGGCCTGGAAACACCATATATTTT. It specifies CASSLGGPGNTIYF.

V is TRBV5-1 and J is TRBJ1-1, with 7 bases that match TRBD1. V dropped 2 bases and J dropped 1; count of bases not matched to a gene: 5. CDR3 length equals 15 residues. CDR1 is SGHRS and CDR2 is YFSETQ in the germline V gene. DNA for the CDR3: TGCGCCAGCAGCTTAAGACAGGGACAGAACACTGAAGCTTTCTTT. It yields the protein CASSLRQGQNTEAFF.

This clone appeared once. The chain couples TRBV28 to TRBJ2-7, with 11 bases matching TRBD1. This CDR3 is built from 15 residues. Germline V gene sequence: CDR1 MDHEN, CDR2 SYDVKM. The V and J ends lost 2 bases and 4 bases, in that order; junction bases with no gene match: 4. The CDR3 bases are TGTGCCAGCAGTTTAAGCGGGACAGGGGGGTACGAGCAGTACTTC. Its translation is CASSLSGTGGYEQYF. Complete variable domain (other parts from reference TRBV28 and TRBJ2-7): DVKVTQSSRYLVKRTGEKVFLECVQDMDHENMFWYRQDPGLGLRLIYFSYDVKMKEKGDIPEGYSVSREKKERFSLILESASTNQTSMYLCASSLSGTGGYEQYFGPGTRLTVT.

The table lists this clone with a few counts. The CDR3: CASSLHGQGSNTEAFF. In DNA, the CDR3 is TGCGCCAGCAGCTTACATGGACAGGGGTCTAACACTGAAGCTTTCTTT. The chain links TRBV5-1 to TRBJ1-1, with 9 nucleotides matching TRBD1. The CDR3 runs 16 residues. V shed 2 bases and J 2 bases; nucleotides not matched to a gene: 7. Germline CDR1 SGHRS, CDR2 YFSETQ.

Only one count was recorded for this clone. This chain links TRBV3-1 (or the pseudogene TRBV3-2) with TRBJ1-1, with D unresolved. There are 14 residues in the CDR3. Germline assignment: CDR1 LGHDT and CDR2 YNNKEL (reference sequence). Between the trimmed V and J ends, which lost 0 bases and 5 bases, there was a span of 10 bases. The CDR3 protein is CASSQDMGRTEAFF. CDR3 nucleotide sequence: TGTGCCAGCAGCCAAGATATGGGGAGGACTGAAGCTTTCTTT.

V is TRBV4-1 and J is TRBJ2-3, with 7 bases matching TRBD1. The CDR3 has 13 amino acids. The V and J ends lost 4 bases and 9 bases, in that order; junction bases with no gene match: 7. Germline CDR1 MGHRA, CDR2 YSYEKL. This CDR3 is CASSPIEGGTQYF. In DNA form, the CDR3 reads TGCGCCAGCAGCCCTATCGAAGGGGGCACGCAGTATTTT.

The chain combines TRBV4-2 with TRBJ1-4; weak D call: TRBD1 (5 bases). The CDR3 totals 16 residues. The V end lost 1 base, the J end lost 3 bases, and 12 bases lay between the germline ends. CDR1 LGHNA and CDR2 YNFKEQ come from the germline V gene. CDR3 nucleotides: TGTGCCAGCAGCCAAGGGCCTACGGGGGCTAATGAAAAACTGTTTTTT. This codes for CASSQGPTGANEKLFF.

V is TRBV18 and J is TRBJ2-3; 11 nucleotides align to TRBD2. Germline CDR1 and CDR2: KGHSH and LQKENI. Germline trimming cut 0 bases from V and 2 bases from J; bases unmatched to any gene: 10. The length of the CDR3 is 19 residues. The CDR3 DNA reads as TGTGCCAGCTCACCACCGGTGGGACTAGCGGATTCTATCACAGATACGCAGTATTTT. Protein sequence: CASSPPVGLADSITDTQYF.

The V call is TRBV4-2, the J call TRBJ2-3, with D maybe TRBD2 (6 bases). V shed 1 base and J shed 6 bases, with 11 bases lying between them. In germline, CDR1 is LGHNA, CDR2 YNFKEQ. The CDR3 runs to 14 residues. The CDR3 protein is CASSQAFSGDTQYF. Written as DNA, the CDR3 is TGTGCCAGCAGCCAAGCCTTCAGCGGGGATACGCAGTATTTT.

V gene TRBV30 combines with J gene TRBJ1-6; no clear D. Germline V gene sequence: CDR1 GTSNPN, CDR2 SVGIG (reference sequence). CDR3 length equals 12 residues. The V end was cut by 5 bases, the J end by 7 bases, with 9 bases between. The CDR3 DNA sequence: TGTGCCTGGGGCGGAGGGAATTCACCCCTCCACTTT. Translating it yields CAWGGGNSPLHF.

The rearrangement joins TRBV27 to TRBJ2-1; TRBD1 might be the D (5 bases). Between the trimmed V and J ends, which lost 6 bases and 4 bases, there was a span of 13 bases. This CDR3 contains 14 residues. Germline loops: CDR1 MNHEY, CDR2 SMNVEV (reference sequence). This CDR3 reads CASSPYTGYNEQFF. The CDR3 nucleotides are TGTGCCAGCAGCCCATATACAGGTTACAATGAGCAGTTCTTC.

This clone came up many times. This same CDR3 is encoded by further DNA sequences in the sample. The chain employs TRBV9 and TRBJ2-3; 9 bases are a match to TRBD2. V gave up 4 bases and J gave up 0 bases; unmatched junction bases: 6. Germline V gene sequence: CDR1 SGDLS, CDR2 YYNGEE. The CDR3 covers 16 residues. CDR3 protein: CASSPGLASSTDTQYF. CDR3 bases: TGTGCCAGCAGCCCCGGACTAGCGAGTAGCACAGATACGCAGTATTTT.

The CDR3 spells CASTWGTGRVNGYTF. CDR3 nucleotide sequence: TGTGCCAGCACCTGGGGGACAGGGCGGGTTAATGGCTACACCTTC. The gene calls are TRBV2 and TRBJ1-2; 9 positions agree with TRBD1. The CDR3 has 15 amino acids. Germline-derived CDR1 and CDR2 are SNHLY and FYNNEI. V dropped 7 bases and J dropped 6; count of bases not matched to a gene: 12.

The rearrangement links TRBV19 to TRBJ2-1; TRBD1 matches at 10 bases. The CDR3 has 15 amino acids. V lost 5 bases and J lost 9; bases outside the gene matches: 10. Germline CDR1 and CDR2: LNHDA and SQIVND (reference sequence). The CDR3, as DNA: TGTGCCAGTAGTGGGGGACAGGGGAGTGGTCGTGAGCAGTTCTTC. Its protein is CASSGGQGSGREQFF.

The chain joins TRBV6-4 to TRBJ1-1; possibly TRBD1 for D (5 bases). The CDR3 extends over 12 amino acids. The germline gives CDR1 MRHNA, CDR2 SNTAGT. V shed 5 bases and J shed 8 bases, with 12 bases lying between them. This CDR3 is CASSPGLGEAFF. CDR3 DNA sequence: TGTGCCAGCAGTCCAGGGTTGGGCGAAGCTTTCTTT.

The gene calls are TRBV6-5 and TRBJ2-7, with TRBD2 matching over 10 bases. The CDR3 has 15 amino acids. V was clipped by 6 bases and J by 1 base; unmatched bases: 6. CDR1 MNHEY and CDR2 SVGAGI come from the germline V gene. The CDR3 here is CASSPGLAVSYEQYF. The CDR3 nucleotides are TGTGCCAGCAGCCCAGGACTAGCGGTTTCCTACGAGCAGTACTTC.

The V and J genes are TRBV5-4 and TRBJ1-2; D is perhaps TRBD1 (5 bases). CDR3 length: 15 amino acids. From germline, CDR1 is SGHNT and CDR2 YYREEE (reference sequence). Trimming left V 3 bases short and J 4 bases short, with 16 bases between. The chain's CDR3 is CASSSGDARSYGYTF. CDR3 coding DNA: TGTGCCAGCAGCTCGGGGGACGCCAGGAGCTATGGCTACACCTTC.

This clone was picked up a small number of times. Additional DNA sequences in this sample encode the identical CDR3. The chain couples TRBV12-3 or TRBV12-4 to TRBJ1-1; no clear D gene. Trimming pared 2 bases from V and 1 base from J, leaving 5 bases between. The CDR3 is made up of 13 amino acids. CDR3 protein: CASSLRGNTEAFF. In DNA form, the CDR3 reads TGTGCCAGCAGTTTACGGGGGAACACTGAAGCTTTCTTT.

The rearrangement uses TRBV9 and TRBJ2-6, with D possibly matching TRBD2 (5 bases). The CDR3 spans 17 residues. Per germline, CDR1 SGDLS and CDR2 YYNGEE. V was shortened by 1 base and J by 4 bases, with 15 bases between the two germline ends. The CDR3 here is CASSVPKGAEGANVLTF. Written as DNA, the CDR3 is TGTGCCAGCAGCGTACCAAAGGGAGCGGAAGGGGCCAACGTCCTGACTTTC.

The chain joins TRBV15 to TRBJ1-2; D may be TRBD1 (6 bases). This CDR3 has 14 residues. V lost 0 bases and J 8 bases, leaving 13 bases between the germline ends. Per germline, CDR1 LNHNV and CDR2 YYDKDF (reference sequence). CDR3 DNA: TGTGCCACCAGCAGAGAAGGGGGTATTGGCGGCTACACCTTC. Its translation: CATSREGGIGGYTF.

The table lists this clone with a few counts. The V call is TRBV5-4, the J call TRBJ2-2; maybe TRBD1 (5 bases). The CDR3 runs 16 residues. Germline CDR1 is SGHNT and CDR2 is YYREEE (reference sequence). V was clipped by 2 bases and J by 0 bases, with 11 bases between them. Here the CDR3 reads CASSFVDRSNTGELFF. CDR3 sequence (DNA): TGTGCCAGCAGCTTCGTTGACAGATCGAACACCGGGGAGCTGTTTTTT. The full variable domain, its missing parts supplied by reference TRBV5-4 and TRBJ2-2, is ETGVTQSPTHLIKTRGQQVTLRCSSQSGHNTVSWYQQALGQGPQFIFQYYREEENGRGNFPPRFSGLQFPNYSSELNVNALELDDSALYLCASSFVDRSNTGELFFGEGSRLTVL.

The chain carries TRBV6-5 and TRBJ1-4; 8 bases agree with TRBD1. There are 14 residues in the CDR3. The germline V gene encodes CDR1 MNHEY and CDR2 SVGAGI. The V gene end was trimmed by 10 bases and the J gene end by 7 bases; junction bases not matched to a gene: 11. CDR3 region: CATSKDRASEKLFF. CDR3 DNA: TGTGCCACCTCAAAGGACAGGGCCAGTGAAAAACTGTTTTTT.

The chain couples TRBV19 to TRBJ2-2, with 9 bases lining up with TRBD2. V lost 2 bases to trimming and J lost 4 bases; unmatched junction nucleotides: 2. This CDR3 comprises 15 residues. Germline loops: CDR1 LNHDA, CDR2 SQIVND (reference sequence). The CDR3 DNA is TGTGCCAGTAGTATAAGACTAGCGGCCACCGGGGAGCTGTTTTTT. It is translated as CASSIRLAATGELFF.